The 2 T cell receptor beta chains given below trace back to one sample, sequenced in a study of blood T cell repertoires in COVID-19. Measured with immunoSEQ multiplex PCR; TCRdb has only the in-frame clones, and not every one. The data show some 100,000 clones, about 85% seen once. The specimen sequenced was peripheral blood. The receptors derive from a human donor in a cohort sampled during active COVID-19.

The count of this clone is one. V gene TRBV3-1 (or the pseudogene TRBV3-2) combines with J gene TRBJ2-2; 9 bases line up with TRBD2. CDR3 length equals 16 residues. Germline CDR1 is LGHDT and CDR2 is YNNKEL (reference sequence). V lost 4 bases, J lost 4 bases, and 7 bases stayed unmatched. The CDR3 region has the DNA TGTGCCAGCAGCCGATCGGGACTAGCTAGCACCGGGGAGCTGTTTTTT. It translates to CASSRSGLASTGELFF.

This clone has just a few counts. This chain uses TRBV7-2 with TRBJ2-7, with 11 bases fitting TRBD1. The germline CDR1 and CDR2 sequences are SGHTA and FQGNSA. The junction had 1 base not matched to a gene; V was cut back by 1 base and J by 2 bases. The CDR3 covers 15 residues. In DNA, the CDR3 is TGTGCCAGCAGCTTAGTGGACAGGGGGCCCTACGAGCAGTACTTC. As protein: CASSLVDRGPYEQYF.